The 27 T cell receptor beta chains below come from one sample, sequenced in a study of tumor-infiltrating lymphocytes in primary liver carcinoma. cDNA specific to TCR beta was made from about 550 ng of total RNA, with a constant-region primer employed for priming. Three nested multiplex PCR rounds, a slightly modified ARM-PCR method, built the TCR beta libraries. In the first two PCR rounds, TRBV1-TRBV30 forward primers were paired with a C-beta reverse primer, and each round lasted roughly 9 cycles. In TCRdb, the multiplex PCR reads were re-called with MiXCR into one record per CDR3 protein. The sample lists around 71,000 distinct CDR3 sequences, 71% seen once, with around 15% in the top ten. Co-extraction of RNA and DNA was performed on about 18-30 mg of unsorted bulk tissue. The source material was liver tumor tissue from sampling region 4. Subset reported: tumor region T4, right-lateral pole. Receptor source: a woman aged 55 to 70 with primary liver carcinoma and hepatitis B virus infection.

In the case of this clonotype: This is likely a read error, given that the CDR3 carries no conserved phenylalanine or tryptophan at its end. This chain links TRBV11-3 with TRBJ2-7; 12 nucleotides agree with TRBD1. The CDR3 consists of 15 residues. Germline values: CDR1 SGHNT, CDR2 YENEEA. J lost 6 bases, V lost 5 bases, and 8 bases had no gene match. CDR3 protein: CASSPGTGGSLEQYS. The DNA of the CDR3 is TGTGCCAGCAGCCCAGGGACAGGGGGCTCACTCGAGCAGTACTCC.

Worth noting for this clonotype: A read error may account for a junction end that differs from germline. J is TRBJ2-1 and V is TRBV11-2, with 8 bases lining up with TRBD2. Germline-derived CDR1 and CDR2 are SGHAT and FQNNGV. This CDR3 is built from 13 residues. The CDR3, as DNA: TGTGCCAGTAGCTGGACTAGCAGTGGTGAGCAGCTCTTC. Residues: CASSWTSSGEQLF.

As concerns this clonotype: At one end the junction does not follow the germline gene, possibly because of a read error. The chain employs TRBV5-8 and TRBJ2-3, with TRBD2 identical over 7 bases. The length of the CDR3 is 15 residues. Germline CDR1 reads SGHTS; CDR2 reads YDEGEE. The CDR3 spells CTSSPGGTSTDTQYF. CDR3 in DNA: TGTACCAGCAGCCCCGGGGGGACTAGCACAGATACGCAGTATTTT.

For this clonotype: The CDR3 carries no conserved terminal phenylalanine or tryptophan, so it likely arises from a read error. The chain is built from TRBV11-2 and TRBJ2-3, with TRBD2 matching 11 bases. The ends lost 10 bases at V and 4 bases at J; junction bases unmatched: 10. The CDR3 is made up of 15 amino acids. Germline-derived CDR1 and CDR2 are SGHAT and FQNNGV. CDR3 nucleotide sequence: TGTGCCAACAGTCCTGGACTAGCGGGCCCAGATACGCAGTATTTA. Translation gives CANSPGLAGPDTQYL.

The J gene is TRBJ2-3, the V gene TRBV5-1; perhaps TRBD1 as D (5 bases). The CDR3 contains 16 residues. V was cut by 2 bases and J by 4 bases, with 17 bases left in between. CDR1 is SGHRS and CDR2 is YFSETQ in the germline V gene. As DNA, the CDR3 is TGCGCCAGCAGCTTCACTGGACACCCGGAAGCAGATACGCAGTATTTT. It specifies CASSFTGHPEADTQYF. Full variable domain (outside the CDR3, taken from reference TRBV5-1 and TRBJ2-3): KAGVTQTPRYLIKTRGQQVTLSCSPISGHRSVSWYQQTPGQGLQFLFEYFSETQRNKGNFPGRFSGRQFSNSRSEMNVSTLELGDSALYLCASSFTGHPEADTQYFGPGTRLTVL.

The table lists this clonotype with a few counts. A much bigger clone sits one base away, suggesting this may be a read error. The V and J genes are TRBV12-3 or TRBV12-4 and TRBJ1-3, with 8 bases that match TRBD1. V trimming: 6 bases; J trimming: 1 base; junction bases outside the gene matches: 8. The CDR3 consists of 16 residues. This CDR3 reads CASSPAGGRSGNTIYF. CDR3 coding DNA: TGTGCCAGCAGCCCAGCAGGGGGCCGGTCTGGAAACACCATATATTTT.

This clonotype was counted many times. The chain employs TRBV18 and TRBJ2-2; D is ambiguous. Germline V gives CDR1 KGHSH, CDR2 LQKENI. V shed 8 bases and J shed 6 bases, with 10 bases lying between them. There are 12 residues in the CDR3. CDR3 in amino acids: CASRNRSGELFF. Written as DNA, the CDR3 is TGTGCCAGCAGGAATCGTTCCGGGGAGCTGTTTTTT.

Note on this clonotype: Relative to the germline gene, one junction end is altered; a read error may explain this. V and J are TRBV10-2 and TRBJ2-1; D is perhaps TRBD1 or TRBD2 (6 bases each). This CDR3 is 15 amino acids long. Germline CDR1 WSHSY, CDR2 SAAADI. The CDR3 is CAISDLLGGNNEQFF. The CDR3 nucleotides are TGCGCCATCAGTGATCTGCTAGGGGGGAACAATGAGCAGTTCTTC.

Comments on this clonotype: One end of the junction does not line up with germline, which may come from a read error. The chain uses TRBV11-2 and TRBJ1-2; no clear D gene. Germline loops: CDR1 SGHAT, CDR2 FQNNGV. CDR3 length equals 15 residues. This CDR3 reads CDSSLDGIQGYGNTF. In nucleotides, the CDR3 is TGTGACAGCAGCTTAGATGGGATACAAGGCTATGGCAACACCTTC.

This clonotype has more than one count but fewer than ten. The junction does not match germline at one end; this may be a read error. The chain combines TRBV7-9 with TRBJ2-2; no clear D gene. CDR1 is SEHNR, CDR2 FQNEAQ, per germline (reference sequence). This CDR3 contains 11 residues. In DNA, the CDR3 is TGTGTCAGCAGTTACGGCGGGGAGCTGTTTTTT. It codes for CVSSYGGELFF.

The table lists this clonotype with many counts. J is TRBJ1-1 and V is TRBV14; D is undetermined. V lost 0 bases and J lost 6, with 11 bases in between. Germline values: CDR1 SGHDN, CDR2 FVKESK. There are 14 residues in the CDR3. This chain's CDR3 is CASSQEGSWAEAFF. The DNA for the CDR3 is TGTGCCAGCAGCCAAGAGGGGTCGTGGGCTGAAGCTTTCTTT.

This clonotype was observed a single time. A junction boundary mismatches the germline segment, possibly from a read error. V is TRBV12-3 or TRBV12-4 and J is TRBJ2-7, with D possibly matching TRBD1 (5 bases). This CDR3 region has 14 residues. The CDR3 is CASSLFRDSYEEYF. As DNA, the CDR3 is TGTGCCAGCAGTTTGTTCAGGGATTCCTACGAGGAGTACTTC.

Points on this clonotype: Mismatch with germline at one junction end may stem from a read error. The rearrangement links TRBV5-6 to TRBJ1-3; D uncertain. The CDR3 is 16 amino acids. Germline CDR1 reads SGHDT; CDR2 reads YYEEEE. The CDR3 here is CASSRPTGSSGDTIYF. The CDR3 DNA sequence: TGTGCAAGCAGCCGGCCCACGGGATCCTCTGGAGACACCATATATTTT. Filled out from reference TRBV5-6 and TRBJ1-3, the complete variable domain reads DAGVTQSPTHLIKTRGQQVTLRCSPKSGHDTVSWYQQALGQGPQFIFQYYEEEERQRGNFPDRFSGHQFPNYSSELNVNALLLGDSALYLCASSRPTGSSGDTIYFGEGSWLTVV.

Comments on this clonotype: The conserved final phenylalanine or tryptophan is absent from the CDR3, which likely points to a read error. The V gene is TRBV11-2, the J gene TRBJ2-1; D is possibly TRBD2 (5 bases). Trimming left V 6 bases short and J 13 bases short, with 28 bases between. The CDR3 length is 16 residues. Germline CDR1 reads SGHAT; CDR2 reads FQNNGV. CDR3 amino acids: CASSRLNPEVANEQFS. The CDR3 DNA follows: TGTGCCAGCAGTCGACTAAACCCCGAGGTTGCCAACGAACAGTTCTCC.

About this clonotype: A read error is likely, as this CDR3 ends without the conserved phenylalanine or tryptophan. Because the CDR3's place on the DNA is in doubt, the DNA is left out and the CDR3 is given as listed by TCRdb. The chain has TRBV10-3 and TRBJ1-6; the table's TRBD1 call for D was not verified on the DNA. The CDR3 has 16 residues if both end residues are counted. From germline, CDR1 is ENHRY and CDR2 SYGVKD. CDR3 sequence: CAISESNTGSGSPPHY.

In the case of this clonotype: The junction departs from germline at one end; a sequencing error may be responsible. This chain uses TRBV6-5 with TRBJ2-1, with D perhaps assigned TRBD1 or TRBD2 (5 bases each). Per germline, CDR1 MNHEY and CDR2 SVGAGI. The CDR3 is made up of 14 amino acids. CDR3 sequence reads: CASSYRREGNEQFF. In DNA form, the CDR3 reads TGTGCCAGCAGTTACAGGCGAGAGGGGAATGAACAGTTCTTC.

This clonotype was counted ten times or more. The rearrangement uses TRBV4-1 and TRBJ1-1, with TRBD1 matching 7 bases. The ends lost 1 base at V and 5 bases at J; junction bases unmatched: 7. CDR3 length equals 15 residues. Germline assignment: CDR1 MGHRA and CDR2 YSYEKL. DNA for the CDR3: TGCGCCAGCAGCCAAGGATGGCAGGGGGTGACTGAAGCTTTCTTT. This gives the protein CASSQGWQGVTEAFF.

The chain is built from TRBV6-1 and TRBJ2-2; a possible D gene is TRBD2 (5 bases). This CDR3 comprises 14 residues. CDR1 is MNHNS, CDR2 SASEGT, per germline. V was pared by 10 bases and J by 3 bases, with 15 bases between. CDR3 loop: CAINETADTGELFF. The DNA of the CDR3 is TGTGCCATCAATGAAACAGCGGACACCGGGGAGCTGTTTTTT.

To note about this clonotype: It may be a read error: a sequence one base away is much more abundant. The CDR3 sequence: CASSATGSLTCEQYF. The CDR3 DNA sequence: TGTGCCAGCAGTGCCACAGGTTCCCTGACCTGCGAGCAGTACTTC. The J gene is TRBJ2-7, the V gene TRBV28; weak D call: TRBD1 (5 bases). Looked up from germline, CDR1 is MDHEN and CDR2 is SYDVKM. The CDR3 loop spans 15 amino acids. V lost 5 bases and J 6 bases, leaving 20 bases between the germline ends. Supplemented by reference TRBV28 and TRBJ2-7, the full variable domain reads DVKVTQSSRYLVKRTGEKVFLECVQDMDHENMFWYRQDPGLGLRLIYFSYDVKMKEKGDIPEGYSVSREKKERFSLILESASTNQTSMYLCASSATGSLTCEQYFGPGTRLTVT.

The chain has TRBV2 and TRBJ2-5; TRBD2 aligns across 8 bases. V lost 8 bases, J lost 1 base, and 12 bases stayed unmatched. The germline V gene encodes CDR1 SNHLY and CDR2 FYNNEI. The CDR3 length is 16 residues. The CDR3 region is CASGRRLASFQETQYF. The CDR3, as DNA: TGTGCCAGCGGGCGGAGACTAGCGAGTTTCCAAGAGACCCAGTACTTC.

The chain combines TRBV29-1 with TRBJ2-1; 13 bases line up with TRBD2. CDR3 length: 14 residues. Per germline, CDR1 SQVTM and CDR2 ANQGSEA. V trimming: 8 bases; J trimming: 8 bases; junction bases outside the gene matches: 9. Here the CDR3 DNA reads TGCAGCATTGCAGGGACTAGCGGGAATCATGAGCAGTTCTTC. It specifies CSIAGTSGNHEQFF.

This clonotype was seen a single time. An end of the junction differs from the germline gene, which may be a read error. The rearrangement uses TRBV6-5 and TRBJ2-3; the D gene is possibly TRBD2 (7 bases). The CDR3 consists of 15 residues. Germline V lookup: CDR1 MNHEY, CDR2 SVGAGI. The CDR3: CARSGGKRDTDTQYF. The CDR3 DNA reads TGTGCCAGAAGTGGCGGGAAGCGGGACACAGATACTCAGTATTTT.

This clonotype appeared many times. The chain uses TRBV29-1 and TRBJ1-2; 9 nucleotides align to TRBD1. CDR3 length: 17 amino acids. CDR1 and CDR2 from the germline V gene are SQVTM and ANQGSEA. Losses at the gene ends were 1 base for V and 4 bases for J; bases not matched to a gene: 13. The DNA of the CDR3 is TGCAGCGTTGAAGTCGCGGGGCAAACAGGGGGCGGCTATGGCTACACCTTC. Translated: CSVEVAGQTGGGYGYTF. The full variable domain, in which reference TRBV29-1 and TRBJ1-2 provide the parts outside the CDR3, is SAVISQKPSRDICQRGTSLTIQCQVDSQVTMMFWYRQQPGQSLTLIATANQGSEATYESGFVIDKFPISRPNLTFSTLTVSNMSPEDSSIYLCSVEVAGQTGGGYGYTFGSGTRLTVV.

The gene calls are TRBV7-2 and TRBJ1-2, with TRBD1 as a possible D gene (6 bases). Trimming took off 1 base at V and 2 bases at J, with 11 bases between the two ends. The CDR3 extends over 15 amino acids. Germline V lookup: CDR1 SGHTA, CDR2 FQGNSA. CDR3 bases: TGTGCCAGCAGCTTAGATCGTACAGGGAACTATGGCTACACCTTC. Translating gives CASSLDRTGNYGYTF. Full variable domain (remainder filled in from reference TRBV7-2 and TRBJ1-2): GAGVSQSPSNKVTEKGKDVELRCDPISGHTALYWYRQSLGQGLEFLIYFQGNSAPDKSGLPSDRFSAERTGGSVSTLTIQRTQQEDSAVYLCASSLDRTGNYGYTFGSGTRLTVV.

CDR3 in amino acids: CNEGDEAFF. The CDR3 region has the DNA TGCAACGAAGGGGATGAAGCTTTCTTT. The J gene is TRBJ1-1, the V gene TRBV29-1, with a tentative D call TRBD1 (5 bases). CDR3 length: 9 residues. Germline values: CDR1 SQVTM, CDR2 ANQGSEA.

The chain has TRBV11-2 and TRBJ2-1, with TRBD2 matching 10 bases. V trimming: 1 base; J trimming: 10 bases; junction bases outside the gene matches: 13. Germline V gives CDR1 SGHAT, CDR2 FQNNGV. The CDR3 runs to 17 residues. The CDR3 DNA sequence: TGTGCCAGCAGCTTAGGTCTGATAGCGGGAGGACCGAAAGAGCAGTTCTTC. Protein product: CASSLGLIAGGPKEQFF.

This chain uses TRBV4-1 with TRBJ1-1; perhaps TRBD1 as D (6 bases). Trimming removed 5 bases at V and 5 bases at J, with 24 bases between. CDR3 length equals 17 residues. Germline V gene data show CDR1 as MGHRA and CDR2 as YSYEKL. DNA for the CDR3: TGCGCCAGCAGCTCTCTTATCATACAGGGAGGGTTAACTGAAGCTTTCTTT. Its translation is CASSSLIIQGGLTEAFF.